The following is a T cell receptor (beta chain) sequence with its context. Its target antigen remains unknown. Base qualities are not provided; no much larger clone lies one nucleotide away. The donors were healthy, HIV-negative adults with no recently reported acute infections or vaccinations. All donors were Caucasian adults living in Nashville, Tennessee, USA. CD4+ T cells were enriched through magnetic negative selection, after which naive cells were positively selected on CD45RA and the remaining negative fraction served as the memory subset. Blood was obtained by leukapheresis, after which PBMCs were separated by Ficoll-Histopaque density gradient centrifugation and cryopreserved in liquid nitrogen vapor phase. Purity and quantity of every magnetically sorted T cell population were checked by analytical flow cytometry. From each sorted fraction, genomic DNA was isolated and quantified by UV absorbance on a Nanodrop 2000c.

TCR CDR3 regions were amplified from genomic DNA by multiplex PCR using the deep immunoSEQ assay. Extracted genomic DNA from each cell subset was spread evenly across all wells of several immunoSEQ 96-well plates, with each plate serving as a replicate. For sorted subsets, about 0.2 ug genomic DNA, equal to 30,000 to 35,000 T cell genomes, was loaded into each replicate PCR. Purified libraries were quantified with a Qubit 3.0 fluorometer, sized on a Bioanalyzer 2100, and re-quantified with the KAPA Library Quantification kit. Every immunoSEQ 96-well plate was sequenced on a dedicated single-read 150-cycle Illumina NextSeq 550 flow cell. The authors' analysis ran thus. Because the immunoSEQ output included only junctional sequences and no quality scores, the filtering could not be the same as the filtering used for full-length reads. To assign V/J genes and CDR3, sequences were annotated using PyIR, a Python wrapper for IgBLAST v1.9, with IMGT germline references. Any read was removed if the V/J assignment was weak (E-value above 1e-6), the CDR3 was missing, or the read contained stop codons, out-of-frame junctions, or ambiguous translated residues. V3J clonotypes were defined as sequences sharing the same inferred V gene, J gene, and CDR3 amino acid sequence. To compute the percentage overlap between repertoires, the number of shared unique clonotypes was divided by the size of the smaller repertoire. Repertoire richness was assessed with RTK rarefaction, the Chao1 estimator, and Recon v2.1 estimates of unobserved clonotypes. OLGA was used to compute generation probabilities for all TCRbeta clonotypes that the gDNA method yielded from a handful of donors. TCRdb re-hosts the immuneACCESS table, in-frame sequences only. Its copies lack some clones; in the studies checked, an unresolved V gene accounts for under half of them, and the cause for the rest is not known. Clone size and the V and J calls come from that table; the DNA yielded D and trimming. For this sample the table gives 1.6 million or so clones, of which approximately 98.5% were detected only once. The leading ten clones occupy about 0.35% of the sample.

This entry comes from a study of shared clonotypes between healthy human individuals (dated by TCRdb to about 2020). Study-wide context: The cohort comprised a couple of women and a few men aged 18 to 49 years. To estimate repertoire size and how much clonotypes are shared between individuals, the study performed deep sequencing of blood TCR repertoires from five healthy adults. For each donor, three plates each were used for CD4 naive and CD4 memory, two plates were used for CD8 naive, and one plate was used for CD8 memory. To increase sequencing depth and limit assay-specific biases, TCR repertoire library preparation and sequencing were carried out by different laboratories using diverse techniques. Between about 0.8 and 8.9 billion PBMCs per donor were obtained by leukapheresis. Points the paper makes about the study in general: Based on pairwise subsampling, the degree of clonotype sharing among donors was expected to be affected by sequencing depth. Sharing across a few donors was observed for around 4.8% of naive CD4, 3% to 3.5% of naive CD8, 2% to 2.5% of memory CD4, and roughly 0.4% of memory CD8 clonotypes. Incomplete sequencing was indicated by rarefaction of sorted-subset datasets, despite the large sequencing depth. Sampling was restricted to blood, and TCR repertoires in tissue are likely to differ from TCR repertoires in blood. Because the study included a small number of donors, the genetic and exposure-history diversity represented was limited. Compared with non-shared clonotypes, the clonotypes found in all four sorted-subset donors had higher generation probabilities. Naive subsets generally had larger estimated clonotype richness than memory subsets did.

Including cysteine and phenylalanine, the CDR3 has 13 amino acids. CDR3 DNA only is kept here, 39 bases in frame from base 1. The germline V gene yields MDHEN for CDR1 and SYDVKM for CDR2. The trim is 4 bases for V and 5 bases for J, with a gap of 9 bases between the germline ends. The sample comprised naive CD4+ T cells sorted from blood. Interpreted using the paper, the cell subset or site label stands for: CD45RA+ positively selected. The chain links TRBV28 with TRBJ1-5; the D gene lacks a confident call. The clonotype was recovered from a man in his thirties or forties in good health. The CDR3 amino acid sequence is: CASSSPFDQPQHF. The DNA reads TGTGCCAGCAGTTCTCCCTTTGATCAGCCCCAGCATTTT.